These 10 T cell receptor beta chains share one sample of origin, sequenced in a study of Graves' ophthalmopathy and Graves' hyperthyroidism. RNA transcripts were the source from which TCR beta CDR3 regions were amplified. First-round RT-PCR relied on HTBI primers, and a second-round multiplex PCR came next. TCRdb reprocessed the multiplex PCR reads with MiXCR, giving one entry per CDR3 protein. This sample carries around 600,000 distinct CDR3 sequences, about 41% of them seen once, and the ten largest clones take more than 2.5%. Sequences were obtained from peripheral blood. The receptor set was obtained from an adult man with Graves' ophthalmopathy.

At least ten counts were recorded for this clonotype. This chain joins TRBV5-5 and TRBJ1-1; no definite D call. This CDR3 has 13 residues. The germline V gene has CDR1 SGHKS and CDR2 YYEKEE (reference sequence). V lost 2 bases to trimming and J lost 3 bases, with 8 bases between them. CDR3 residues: CASSFKRDTEAFF. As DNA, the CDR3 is TGTGCCAGCAGCTTCAAAAGGGACACTGAAGCTTTCTTT.

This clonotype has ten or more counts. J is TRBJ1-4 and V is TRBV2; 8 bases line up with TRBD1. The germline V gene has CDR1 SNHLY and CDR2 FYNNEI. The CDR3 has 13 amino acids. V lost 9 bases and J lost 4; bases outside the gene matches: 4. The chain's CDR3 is CARSTGDNEKLFF. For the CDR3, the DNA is TGTGCCAGATCGACAGGGGATAATGAAAAACTGTTTTTT. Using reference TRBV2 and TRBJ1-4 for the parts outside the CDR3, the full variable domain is EPEVTQTPSHQVTQMGQEVILRCVPISNHLYFYWYRQILGQKVEFLVSFYNNEISEKSEIFDDQFSVERPDGSNFTLKIRSTKLEDSAMYFCARSTGDNEKLFFGSGTQLSVL.

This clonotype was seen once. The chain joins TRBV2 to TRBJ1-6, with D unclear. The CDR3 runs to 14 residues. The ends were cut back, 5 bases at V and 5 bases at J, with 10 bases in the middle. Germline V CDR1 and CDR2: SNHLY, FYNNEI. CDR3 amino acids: CASSQNRDNSPLHF. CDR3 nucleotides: TGTGCCAGCAGTCAAAACAGAGATAATTCACCCCTCCACTTT.

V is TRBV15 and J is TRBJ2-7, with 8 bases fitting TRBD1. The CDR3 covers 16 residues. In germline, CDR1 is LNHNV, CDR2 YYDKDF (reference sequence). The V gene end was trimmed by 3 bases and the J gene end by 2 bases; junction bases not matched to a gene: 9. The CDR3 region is CATSSYNRDRTYEQYF. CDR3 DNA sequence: TGTGCCACCAGCAGTTATAACCGGGACAGGACCTACGAGCAGTACTTC.

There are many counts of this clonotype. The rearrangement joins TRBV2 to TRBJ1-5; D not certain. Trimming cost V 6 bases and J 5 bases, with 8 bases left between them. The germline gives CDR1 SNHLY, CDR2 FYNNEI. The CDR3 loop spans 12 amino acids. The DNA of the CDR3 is TGTGCCAGCAGGGGTGGGGATCAGCCCCAGCATTTT. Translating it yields CASRGGDQPQHF.

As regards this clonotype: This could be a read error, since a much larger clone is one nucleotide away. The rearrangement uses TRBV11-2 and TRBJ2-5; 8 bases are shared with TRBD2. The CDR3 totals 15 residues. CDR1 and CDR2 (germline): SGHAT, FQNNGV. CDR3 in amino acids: CACSLALTSGETQYF. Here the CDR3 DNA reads TGTGCCTGCAGCTTGGCCCTAACTAGCGGAGAGACCCAGTACTTC.

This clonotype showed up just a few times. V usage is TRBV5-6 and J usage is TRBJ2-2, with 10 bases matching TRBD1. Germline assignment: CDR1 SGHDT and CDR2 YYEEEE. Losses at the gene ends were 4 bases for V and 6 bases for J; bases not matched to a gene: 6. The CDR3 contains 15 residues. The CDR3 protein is CASSRDRGGPGELFF. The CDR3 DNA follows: TGTGCCAGCAGCAGGGACAGGGGAGGACCCGGGGAGCTGTTTTTT.

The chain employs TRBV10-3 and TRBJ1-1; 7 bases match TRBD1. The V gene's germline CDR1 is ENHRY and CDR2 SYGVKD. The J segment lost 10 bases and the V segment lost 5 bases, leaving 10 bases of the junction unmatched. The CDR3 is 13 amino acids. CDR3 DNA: TGTGCCATCAGTCCTCAAACAGGGGTCGCAGCTTTCTTT. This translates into CAISPQTGVAAFF.

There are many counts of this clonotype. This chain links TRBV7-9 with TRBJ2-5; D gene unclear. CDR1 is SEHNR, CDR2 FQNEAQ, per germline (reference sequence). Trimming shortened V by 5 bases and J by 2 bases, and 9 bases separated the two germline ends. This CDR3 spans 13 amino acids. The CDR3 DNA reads TGTGCCAGCAGCATGGCTAGGCAAGAGACCCAGTACTTC. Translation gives CASSMARQETQYF.

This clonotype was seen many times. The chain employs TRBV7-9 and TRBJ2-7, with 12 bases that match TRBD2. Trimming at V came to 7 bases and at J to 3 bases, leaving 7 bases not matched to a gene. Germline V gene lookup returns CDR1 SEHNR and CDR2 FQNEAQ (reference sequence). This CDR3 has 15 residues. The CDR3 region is CASTTGTSGFYEQYF. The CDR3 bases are TGTGCCAGCACTACCGGGACTAGCGGGTTCTACGAGCAGTACTTC.